Below are 30 T cell receptor beta chains sequenced from a single sample in a study of glioma-infiltrating T cells after dendritic cell vaccination. Generated by immunoSEQ multiplex PCR, the TCRdb table keeps only in-frame clones and is missing some. The sample lists 99,000 or so clones, nearly 90% occurring once. Time point of the sample: after dendritic cell vaccination, including at tumor progression/relapse. The specimen comprised blood, sampled after dendritic cell vaccination. The source of these receptors is a human donor with glioblastoma.

This chain uses TRBV2 with TRBJ1-3; tentative D call: TRBD1 (5 bases). Germline V gives CDR1 SNHLY, CDR2 FYNNEI. Trimming removed 3 bases at V and 0 bases at J, with 12 bases between. This CDR3 spans 16 amino acids. For the CDR3, the DNA is TGTGCCAGCAGTGATACACAGGCAGTCTCTGGAAACACCATATATTTT. This sequence encodes CASSDTQAVSGNTIYF.

The chain couples TRBV19 to TRBJ2-1; 9 bases fit TRBD2. Germline CDR1 LNHDA, CDR2 SQIVND (reference sequence). The CDR3 is made up of 14 amino acids. J lost 7 bases, V lost 2 bases, and 3 bases had no gene match. DNA for the CDR3: TGTGCCAGTAGTATATTAGCGGGAGCAAATGAGCAGTTCTTC. Translated, it gives CASSILAGANEQFF.

The V gene is TRBV4-2, the J gene TRBJ2-7; a weak D match, TRBD2 (5 bases). Trimming cost V 0 bases and J 3 bases, with 6 bases left between them. Germline CDR1 is LGHNA and CDR2 is YNFKEQ. This CDR3 is built from 13 residues. Written as DNA, the CDR3 is TGTGCCAGCAGCCAAGAGGGGAGCTACGAGCAGTACTTC. Amino acid sequence: CASSQEGSYEQYF.

This clone was seen once. The chain is built from TRBV10-1 and TRBJ2-1; D perhaps matches TRBD2 (5 bases). The CDR3 covers 16 residues. V was cut by 0 bases and J by 2 bases, with 11 bases left in between. Germline V CDR1 and CDR2: WNHNN, SYGVQD (reference sequence). CDR3 DNA: TGCGCCAGCAGTGAGTCGCTTCTAGCCCCCTACAATGAGCAGTTCTTC. It encodes CASSESLLAPYNEQFF.

This sequence joins TRBV30 and TRBJ2-3; D perhaps matches TRBD2 (6 bases). This CDR3 has 13 amino acids. Germline V gene lookup returns CDR1 GTSNPN and CDR2 SVGIG (reference sequence). V lost 1 base and J 2 bases, leaving 7 bases between the germline ends. This chain's CDR3 is CAWSGRVTDTQYF. The CDR3 DNA sequence: TGTGCCTGGAGTGGGAGGGTCACAGATACGCAGTATTTT.

The chain joins TRBV7-8 to TRBJ2-5; no clear D. CDR3 length equals 14 residues. The ends were cut back, 5 bases at V and 2 bases at J, with 12 bases in the middle. CDR1 and CDR2 (germline): SGHVS, FQNEAQ. The CDR3 sequence: CASSPIGSQETQYF. Here the CDR3 DNA reads TGTGCCAGCAGCCCCATCGGGTCTCAAGAGACCCAGTACTTC.

V and J are TRBV6-1 and TRBJ1-2; a possible D gene is TRBD1 (6 bases). The CDR3 covers 11 residues. Trimming took 6 bases from V and 8 from J, leaving 10 bases between them. CDR1 MNHNS and CDR2 SASEGT come from the germline V gene. DNA of the CDR3: TGTGCCAGCAGCCCAGGGGCGGGCTACACCTTC. It translates to CASSPGAGYTF.

This clone was found once. J is TRBJ2-5 and V is TRBV10-3; TRBD2 agrees at 11 bases. The ends lost 3 bases at V and 5 bases at J; junction bases unmatched: 11. Germline V gives CDR1 ENHRY, CDR2 SYGVKD. CDR3 length equals 17 residues. The CDR3 sequence: CAISDPTSGDLGETQYF. CDR3 nucleotide sequence: TGTGCCATCAGTGACCCGACTAGCGGGGACCTGGGGGAGACCCAGTACTTC.

V usage is TRBV6-1 and J usage is TRBJ1-5; tentatively, D is TRBD1 (5 bases). Trimming shortened V by 5 bases and J by 7 bases, and 12 bases separated the two germline ends. Germline CDR1 MNHNS, CDR2 SASEGT. This CDR3 spans 13 amino acids. In DNA form, the CDR3 reads TGTGCCAGCAGTCAGGGTCTGAGGCAGCCCCAGCATTTT. Its protein product is CASSQGLRQPQHF.

The V call is TRBV5-4, the J call TRBJ1-2; a possible D gene is TRBD1 (6 bases). Trimming took 3 bases from V and 5 from J, leaving 20 bases between them. Per germline, CDR1 SGHNT and CDR2 YYREEE (reference sequence). The CDR3 contains 16 residues. The chain's CDR3 is CASSSFRPDRSYGYTF. Here the CDR3 DNA reads TGTGCCAGCAGCTCGTTCCGACCTGACAGGAGTTATGGCTACACCTTC.

The J gene is TRBJ1-3, the V gene TRBV6-5; D not certain. V was shortened by 5 bases and J by 1 base, with 9 bases between the two germline ends. The CDR3 sequence is 14 residues long. The V gene's germline CDR1 is MNHEY and CDR2 SVGAGI. Written as DNA, the CDR3 is TGTGCCAGCAGTCAGGATTTTTCTGGAAACACCATATATTTT. Translated: CASSQDFSGNTIYF.

The gene calls are TRBV4-1 and TRBJ2-2; 7 nucleotides align to TRBD1. The CDR3 totals 16 residues. The V segment lost 2 bases and the J segment 2 bases; nucleotides outside the gene matches: 5. Germline V gene data show CDR1 as MGHRA and CDR2 as YSYEKL. The CDR3 reads CASSQQGTVNTGELFF. In DNA form, the CDR3 reads TGCGCCAGCAGCCAACAGGGGACAGTCAACACCGGGGAGCTGTTTTTT.

The chain uses TRBV19 and TRBJ2-1, with a weak D call TRBD2 (6 bases). Per germline, CDR1 LNHDA and CDR2 SQIVND (reference sequence). V gave up 3 bases and J gave up 8 bases, with 20 bases separating them. The CDR3 contains 16 residues. The CDR3: CASSIGAGSVSYEQFF. CDR3 sequence (DNA): TGTGCCAGTAGTATTGGGGCGGGATCAGTTTCCTATGAGCAGTTCTTC.

The CDR3 DNA reads as TGCGCCAGCAGCTTGGGGGCTAGCGGGACGAATGAGCAGTTCTTC. Translating gives CASSLGASGTNEQFF. V gene TRBV5-1 combines with J gene TRBJ2-1; 9 bases are a match to TRBD2. Germline assignment: CDR1 SGHRS and CDR2 YFSETQ. CDR3 length: 15 amino acids. With 0 bases clipped from V and 7 bases from J, the junction kept 5 bases outside the gene matches.

This sequence joins TRBV19 and TRBJ1-1; TRBD1 aligns across 9 bases. J was trimmed by 2 bases and V by 3 bases; bases with no gene match: 4. This CDR3 is 15 amino acids long. Germline-derived CDR1 and CDR2 are LNHDA and SQIVND (reference sequence). The CDR3 DNA sequence: TGTGCCAGTAGTATCCTGGGACAGGGAAACACTGAAGCTTTCTTT. Amino acid sequence: CASSILGQGNTEAFF.

The chain employs TRBV9 and TRBJ2-5; D possibly corresponds to TRBD2 (5 bases). Germline-derived CDR1 and CDR2 are SGDLS and YYNGEE. Deletions cut 0 bases from V and 7 bases from J, with 16 bases between. This CDR3 spans 15 amino acids. CDR3 sequence (DNA): TGTGCCAGCAGCGTAGGAGTTTTGGAGGTCGGGACCCAGTACTTC. It yields the protein CASSVGVLEVGTQYF. Variable domain in full (rest from reference TRBV9 and TRBJ2-5): DSGVTQTPKHLITATGQRVTLRCSPRSGDLSVYWYQQSLDQGLQFLIQYYNGEERAKGNILERFSAQQFPDLHSELNLSSLELGDSALYFCASSVGVLEVGTQYFGPGTRLLVL.

The chain has TRBV10-3 and TRBJ2-3; 8 bases map to TRBD1. From germline, CDR1 is ENHRY and CDR2 SYGVKD. The V segment lost 6 bases and the J segment 3 bases; nucleotides outside the gene matches: 5. The CDR3 spans 14 residues. The CDR3 bases are TGTGCCATCAGCGACAGGGGTGGGACAGATACGCAGTATTTT. It encodes CAISDRGGTDTQYF.

The CDR3 reads CASSQVLKRGKQETQYF. CDR3 sequence (DNA): TGCGCCAGCAGCCAAGTTCTAAAGCGGGGGAAACAAGAGACCCAGTACTTC. The rearrangement joins TRBV4-1 to TRBJ2-5, with TRBD2 identical over 8 bases. This CDR3 spans 17 amino acids. V lost 1 base, J lost 2 bases, and 9 bases stayed unmatched. Germline CDR1 MGHRA, CDR2 YSYEKL.

This clone was seen more than once but under ten times. The chain combines TRBV6-1 with TRBJ1-3; D uncertain. The CDR3 has 20 amino acids. The germline V gene has CDR1 MNHNS and CDR2 SASEGT. The germline V and J ends were trimmed by 2 bases and 0 bases, with 23 bases remaining between them. CDR3 in amino acids: CASSEWIGGGGIFSGNTIYF. Here the CDR3 DNA reads TGTGCCAGCAGTGAATGGATAGGAGGAGGAGGGATCTTCTCTGGAAACACCATATATTTT.

The V and J genes are TRBV12-2 and TRBJ1-3; the DNA was not used to check the table's D call, TRBD1. TRBV12-2 is recorded as a pseudogene. The CDR3 contains 17 residues. For the CDR3, the DNA is TGTGCAAGTCGCTTAGCATCAACAGGGAGCTCTGGAAACACCATATATTTT. Protein: CASRLASTGSSGNTIYF.

The J gene is TRBJ1-1, the V gene TRBV19, with a tentative D call TRBD1 (6 bases). The V end lost 7 bases, the J end lost 4 bases, and 13 bases lay between the germline ends. Germline V gene lookup returns CDR1 LNHDA and CDR2 SQIVND (reference sequence). This CDR3 contains 13 residues. The CDR3 bases are TGTGCCAGTACGACAGGCCCGGGCACTGAAGCTTTCTTT. Translated, it gives CASTTGPGTEAFF. The variable domain in full, with the rest retrieved from reference TRBV19 and TRBJ1-1, is DGGITQSPKYLFRKEGQNVTLSCEQNLNHDAMYWYRQDPGQGLRLIYYSQIVNDFQKGDIAEGYSVSREKKESFPLTVTSAQKNPTAFYLCASTTGPGTEAFFGQGTRLTVV.

This clone is a singleton in its sample. The chain couples TRBV19 to TRBJ2-7; D is possibly TRBD1 (5 bases). Germline-derived CDR1 and CDR2 are LNHDA and SQIVND (reference sequence). V lost 2 bases and J lost 6, with 11 bases in between. The CDR3 spans 13 residues. The CDR3 DNA reads as TGTGCCAGTAGTATAAGACAGAATTCCGAGCAGTACTTC. The encoded protein is CASSIRQNSEQYF. Using reference TRBV19 and TRBJ2-7 for the parts outside the CDR3, the full variable domain is DGGITQSPKYLFRKEGQNVTLSCEQNLNHDAMYWYRQDPGQGLRLIYYSQIVNDFQKGDIAEGYSVSREKKESFPLTVTSAQKNPTAFYLCASSIRQNSEQYFGPGTRLTVT.

This clone occurred once. The genes are TRBV28 and TRBJ2-3, with 7 bases identical to TRBD2. The CDR3 sequence is 15 residues long. V was pared by 5 bases and J by 1 base, with 6 bases of the junction left unmatched. Germline-derived CDR1 and CDR2 are MDHEN and SYDVKM. The CDR3 loop is CASSTSGIRTDTQYF. The CDR3 DNA sequence: TGTGCCAGCAGTACAAGCGGGATTCGCACAGATACGCAGTATTTT. Supplemented by reference TRBV28 and TRBJ2-3, the full variable domain reads DVKVTQSSRYLVKRTGEKVFLECVQDMDHENMFWYRQDPGLGLRLIYFSYDVKMKEKGDIPEGYSVSREKKERFSLILESASTNQTSMYLCASSTSGIRTDTQYFGPGTRLTVL.

V and J are TRBV29-1 and TRBJ1-2, with 8 bases matching TRBD1. V lost 6 bases to trimming and J lost 7 bases; unmatched junction nucleotides: 16. The CDR3 spans 15 residues. Germline V gene lookup returns CDR1 SQVTM and CDR2 ANQGSEA. CDR3 in amino acids: CSVGGEIGQGIGYTF. CDR3 in DNA: TGCAGCGTCGGAGGGGAAATAGGACAGGGCATTGGCTACACCTTC.

The CDR3 loop is CASSLGVNEQFF. Here the CDR3 DNA reads TGCGCCAGCAGCTTAGGAGTGAATGAGCAGTTCTTC. This chain connects TRBV5-1 to TRBJ2-1, with no clear D. V lost 2 bases and J lost 7, with 7 bases in between. This CDR3 contains 12 residues. Germline V gene sequence: CDR1 SGHRS, CDR2 YFSETQ.

Notes on this clone: Different DNA sequences within this sample yield the same CDR3. V and J are TRBV19 and TRBJ2-7; 8 positions match TRBD2. Per the germline V gene, CDR1 is LNHDA and CDR2 is SQIVND (reference sequence). The J segment lost 2 bases and the V segment lost 3 bases, leaving 6 bases of the junction unmatched. CDR3 length equals 15 residues. The CDR3 DNA reads as TGTGCCAGTAGTATCGGGGCGGGAGGCCCCTACGAGCAGTACTTC. Translation gives CASSIGAGGPYEQYF.

This chain connects TRBV18 to TRBJ1-5; D possibly corresponds to TRBD1 (5 bases). CDR1 and CDR2 (germline): KGHSH, LQKENI. The CDR3 covers 13 residues. The V and J ends lost 0 bases and 7 bases respectively, with 7 bases between them. In nucleotides, the CDR3 is TGTGCCAGCTCACCACCGGGGGGGCAGCCCCAGCATTTT. Translated, it gives CASSPPGGQPQHF.

This clone showed up just a few times. V is TRBV10-3 and J is TRBJ2-2, with a weak D call TRBD1 (5 bases). V dropped 8 bases and J dropped 5 bases, with 12 bases sitting between them. The CDR3 sequence is 13 residues long. CDR1 is ENHRY, CDR2 SYGVKD, per germline. The CDR3 protein is CAIHPGITGELFF. DNA for the CDR3: TGTGCCATCCACCCAGGGATTACCGGGGAGCTGTTTTTT.

The rearrangement joins TRBV7-6 to TRBJ2-5; 8 bases align to TRBD1. Germline V gene data show CDR1 as SGHVS and CDR2 as FNYEAQ. Unmatched junction bases numbered 4, after V lost 5 bases and J lost 5 bases. The CDR3 sequence is 13 residues long. The CDR3 sequence: CASSQQGGETQYF. CDR3 sequence (DNA): TGTGCCAGCAGCCAACAGGGGGGCGAGACCCAGTACTTC.

The rearrangement joins TRBV7-9 to TRBJ2-1; TRBD2 matches 7 bases. This CDR3 has 15 amino acids. J was trimmed by 2 bases and V by 5 bases; bases with no gene match: 6. Germline CDR1 SEHNR, CDR2 FQNEAQ (reference sequence). The CDR3 reads CASSHPGRAYNEQFF. CDR3 nucleotides: TGTGCCAGCAGCCATCCGGGGAGGGCCTACAATGAGCAGTTCTTC.